The T cell receptor (beta chain) described here comes from a study of human T cells and chemical hapten exposure. Trimming cost V 4 bases and J 0 bases, with 17 bases left between them. The germline V gene encodes CDR1 SGDLS and CDR2 YYNGEE. CDR3 size: 18 residues. In TCRdb, the RACE reads were re-called with MiXCR into one record per CDR3 protein. This sample has around 340,000 distinct CDR3 sequences, with around 6.9% found just once. Time point meaning: patch test 1, 2 weeks after DPC sensitization. Specified treatment: therapeutic diphenylcyclopropenone sensitization with weekly scalp DPC. This clonotype has a handful of counts.

The source is a woman younger than 35 with alopecia areata. Some clones in this sample may be carry-over from other donors' samples. The specimen comprised whole blood, sampled in connection with sensitization to the hapten diphenylcyclopropenone (DPC). This chain links TRBV9 with TRBJ2-6, with D perhaps matching TRBD1 or TRBD2 (5 bases each). For the CDR3, the DNA is TGTGCCAGCAGCCCTCTCCCGGGGACCCCCTCTGGGGCCAACGTCCTGACTTTC. This sequence encodes CASSPLPGTPSGANVLTF.